These 21 T cell receptor beta chains were all obtained from the same sample, sequenced in a study of T cell repertoires in cytomegalovirus infection. TCRdb re-derived calls from the reads in MiXCR, one entry per CDR3 protein. The table includes 200,000 to 250,000 distinct CDR3 sequences, over 20% detected once. Sequencing was done on a sample of CD8+ T cells from PBMCs. These receptors all stem from a human donor in good health (CMV status not recorded). Some clones in this sample may be carry-over from other donors' samples.

The chain combines TRBV4-1 with TRBJ1-1; 10 bases align to TRBD1. V shed 3 bases and J 11 bases; nucleotides not matched to a gene: 6. The CDR3 is 13 residues long. Germline loops: CDR1 MGHRA, CDR2 YSYEKL. The CDR3 bases are TGCGCCAGCAGCCAGAGGACAGGGGGATTTGCTTTCTTT. It encodes CASSQRTGGFAFF.

This clonotype was found a few times. The chain joins TRBV20-1 to TRBJ2-1; TRBD2 might be the D (6 bases). The CDR3 has 15 residues. V shed 1 base and J shed 0 bases, with 10 bases lying between them. Germline V gene data show CDR1 as DFQATT and CDR2 as SNEGSKA (reference sequence). As DNA, the CDR3 is TGCAGTGCTAGAGGGGCGGGGAGCTCCTACAATGAGCAGTTCTTC. This codes for CSARGAGSSYNEQFF.

This clonotype was counted between two and nine times. The J gene is TRBJ1-6, the V gene TRBV7-2; 9 positions agree with TRBD1. CDR1 SGHTA and CDR2 FQGNSA come from the germline V gene. This CDR3 spans 17 amino acids. V lost 3 bases, J lost 1 base, and 4 bases stayed unmatched. The CDR3 spells CASSLYRGQSYNSPLHF. The CDR3 nucleotides are TGTGCCAGCAGCTTGTACAGGGGGCAATCCTATAATTCACCCCTCCACTTT.

This clonotype was counted many times. CDR3 sequence reads: CASSLGSWENEQFF. The CDR3 DNA reads as TGTGCCAGCAGTTTAGGGAGCTGGGAGAATGAGCAGTTCTTC. The chain combines TRBV12-3 or TRBV12-4 with TRBJ2-1; possible D gene TRBD2, 5 bases. V lost 1 base and J lost 7, with 11 bases in between. The CDR3 length is 14 residues.

The sample holds a few counts of this clonotype. The chain joins TRBV28 to TRBJ1-1; maybe TRBD1 (5 bases). V was shortened by 5 bases and J by 1 base, with 8 bases between the two germline ends. The CDR3 has 13 residues. CDR1 and CDR2 from the germline V gene are MDHEN and SYDVKM. The CDR3 sequence: CASSPRENTEAFF. The DNA for the CDR3 is TGTGCCAGCAGTCCCAGGGAGAACACTGAAGCTTTCTTT. Filled out from reference TRBV28 and TRBJ1-1, the complete variable domain reads DVKVTQSSRYLVKRTGEKVFLECVQDMDHENMFWYRQDPGLGLRLIYFSYDVKMKEKGDIPEGYSVSREKKERFSLILESASTNQTSMYLCASSPRENTEAFFGQGTRLTVV.

This clonotype was detected only a few times. The rearrangement joins TRBV15 to TRBJ1-1; 8 bases are a match to TRBD1. The CDR3 loop spans 17 amino acids. In germline, CDR1 is LNHNV, CDR2 YYDKDF (reference sequence). The V segment lost 3 bases and the J segment 1 base; nucleotides outside the gene matches: 10. The CDR3 DNA follows: TGTGCCACCAGCAGTACTAAGACAGGGGACAAGAACACTGAAGCTTTCTTT. Translation gives CATSSTKTGDKNTEAFF.

Ten or more counts support this clonotype. The V and J genes are TRBV5-1 and TRBJ2-1, with a tentative D call TRBD2 (5 bases). V was pared by 6 bases and J by 4 bases, with 11 bases between. Germline CDR1 SGHRS, CDR2 YFSETQ. The CDR3 sequence is 13 residues long. The CDR3 sequence: CASTHEGYNEQFF. The DNA for the CDR3 is TGCGCCAGCACCCACGAGGGATACAATGAGCAGTTCTTC.

This sequence joins TRBV7-9 and TRBJ2-1; D is possibly TRBD2 (5 bases). The V gene lost 3 bases and the J gene lost 0 bases, with 12 bases spanning the gap. The CDR3 totals 16 residues. Germline V gene data show CDR1 as SEHNR and CDR2 as FQNEAQ (reference sequence). This chain's CDR3 is CASSFRGLSSYNEQFF. The CDR3 nucleotides read TGTGCCAGCAGCTTCCGAGGGCTAAGCTCCTACAATGAGCAGTTCTTC.

The chain joins TRBV29-1 to TRBJ2-3; tentative D call: TRBD2 (5 bases). The CDR3 runs to 13 residues. Trimming stripped 3 bases from V and 4 bases from J, with 11 bases between. Germline V gene lookup returns CDR1 SQVTM and CDR2 ANQGSEA. The CDR3 DNA is TGCAGCGTTGATTCCGGGGTGGCAGATACGCAGTATTTT. This sequence encodes CSVDSGVADTQYF.

This clonotype was counted a few times. The V gene is TRBV5-6, the J gene TRBJ2-7; weak D call: TRBD1 (6 bases). There are 16 residues in the CDR3. Germline loops: CDR1 SGHDT, CDR2 YYEEEE. V was trimmed by 5 bases and J by 4 bases, leaving 22 bases between them. Written as DNA, the CDR3 is TGTGCCAGCAGTCAATACACCCGGACAGACCTTTACGAGCAGTACTTC. Amino acid sequence: CASSQYTRTDLYEQYF.

The rearrangement links TRBV28 to TRBJ2-7; 7 bases fit TRBD1. Trimming took 1 base from V and 1 from J; bases not matched to a gene: 4. CDR1 is MDHEN and CDR2 is SYDVKM in the germline V gene. The CDR3 extends over 15 amino acids. CDR3: CASSLYRDSSYEQYF. CDR3 DNA sequence: TGTGCCAGCAGTTTATACCGGGACAGTTCCTACGAGCAGTACTTC.

This chain links TRBV6-2 or TRBV6-3 with TRBJ2-1; D possibly corresponds to TRBD1 (5 bases). Germline V CDR1 and CDR2: MNHEY, SVGEGT. The CDR3 runs to 13 residues. V was clipped by 0 bases and J by 9 bases, with 9 bases between them. In DNA form, the CDR3 reads TGTGCCAGCAGTTACTCGGCAGGGTTTGAGCAGTTCTTC. This codes for CASSYSAGFEQFF.

The chain joins TRBV12-3 or TRBV12-4 to TRBJ2-7; 7 bases fit TRBD1. This CDR3 has 12 residues. With 7 bases clipped from V and 6 bases from J, the junction kept 6 bases outside the gene matches. Here the CDR3 reads CASTGDSFEQYF. As DNA, the CDR3 is TGTGCCAGCACCGGGGACAGTTTCGAGCAGTACTTC.

The chain links TRBV18 to TRBJ1-4; D uncertain. Trimming removed 4 bases from V and 6 bases from J, with 12 bases in between. The CDR3 is 14 amino acids. From germline, CDR1 is KGHSH and CDR2 LQKENI. CDR3: CASSQDVTDEKLFF. The CDR3 DNA reads TGTGCCAGCTCACAGGACGTTACGGATGAAAAACTGTTTTTT.

This chain links TRBV12-3 or TRBV12-4 with TRBJ2-5, with 13 bases aligning to TRBD2. Trimming removed 5 bases from V and 5 bases from J; junction bases left unmatched: 2. The CDR3 sequence is 14 residues long. In DNA form, the CDR3 reads TGTGCCAGCAGTCCGGGACTAGCGGGGGAGACCCAGTACTTC. Its protein is CASSPGLAGETQYF.

To note about this clonotype: Likely a read error: the CDR3 ends without its conserved phenylalanine or tryptophan. This rearrangement joins TRBV7-6 to TRBJ1-2; D remains ambiguous. In germline, CDR1 is SGHVS, CDR2 FNYEAQ. V lost 5 bases to trimming and J lost 5 bases, with 18 bases between them. The CDR3 extends over 15 amino acids. The chain's CDR3 is CASSPRRDGVYGYTI. DNA of the CDR3: TGTGCCAGCAGCCCGAGACGTGACGGAGTATATGGCTACACCATC.

The V and J genes are TRBV28 and TRBJ2-1, with D perhaps TRBD2 (6 bases). V gave up 5 bases and J gave up 9 bases, with 17 bases separating them. Germline values: CDR1 MDHEN, CDR2 SYDVKM. CDR3 length: 14 residues. The CDR3 spells CASSTGDSSTEQFF. Here the CDR3 DNA reads TGTGCCAGCAGTACGGGGGATAGTAGTACTGAGCAGTTCTTC. The variable domain in full, with the rest retrieved from reference TRBV28 and TRBJ2-1, is DVKVTQSSRYLVKRTGEKVFLECVQDMDHENMFWYRQDPGLGLRLIYFSYDVKMKEKGDIPEGYSVSREKKERFSLILESASTNQTSMYLCASSTGDSSTEQFFGPGTRLTVL.

V gene TRBV11-2 combines with J gene TRBJ2-7; tentatively, D is TRBD1 or TRBD2 (6 bases each). Germline assignment: CDR1 SGHAT and CDR2 FQNNGV. The CDR3 spans 15 residues. The ends were cut back, 6 bases at V and 4 bases at J, with 19 bases in the middle. CDR3 sequence: CASSPQGWGAYEQYF. The DNA of the CDR3 is TGTGCCAGCAGTCCACAGGGCTGGGGGGCGTACGAGCAGTACTTC.

The V gene is TRBV27, the J gene TRBJ2-5; the D is unclear. Trimming pared 8 bases from V and 4 bases from J, leaving 20 bases between. Germline V gives CDR1 MNHEY, CDR2 SMNVEV (reference sequence). The length of the CDR3 is 15 residues. CDR3 region: CASRPGAASGETQYF. The DNA of the CDR3 is TGTGCCAGCCGCCCGGGTGCCGCTTCTGGAGAGACCCAGTACTTC.

This clonotype was counted a few times. The chain is built from TRBV5-1 and TRBJ1-1; no clear D gene. The germline CDR1 and CDR2 sequences are SGHRS and YFSETQ. Trimming took 1 base from V and 0 from J, leaving 13 bases between them. The length of the CDR3 is 16 residues. The CDR3 loop is CASSLSFGVMNTEAFF. The CDR3 DNA is TGCGCCAGCAGCTTGAGTTTCGGGGTGATGAACACTGAAGCTTTCTTT.

Ten or more counts support this clonotype. The V and J genes are TRBV7-6 and TRBJ1-1; D ambiguous. This CDR3 is 15 amino acids long. V lost 5 bases to trimming and J lost 0 bases, with 13 bases between them. The germline V gene has CDR1 SGHVS and CDR2 FNYEAQ. CDR3 sequence reads: CASSPHPGLNTEAFF. CDR3 bases: TGTGCCAGCAGCCCCCATCCGGGCCTGAACACTGAAGCTTTCTTT. Full variable domain (outside the CDR3, taken from reference TRBV7-6 and TRBJ1-1): GAGVSQSPRYKVTKRGQDVALRCDPISGHVSLYWYRQALGQGPEFLTYFNYEAQQDKSGLPNDRFSAERPEGSISTLTIQRTEQRDSAMYRCASSPHPGLNTEAFFGQGTRLTVV.